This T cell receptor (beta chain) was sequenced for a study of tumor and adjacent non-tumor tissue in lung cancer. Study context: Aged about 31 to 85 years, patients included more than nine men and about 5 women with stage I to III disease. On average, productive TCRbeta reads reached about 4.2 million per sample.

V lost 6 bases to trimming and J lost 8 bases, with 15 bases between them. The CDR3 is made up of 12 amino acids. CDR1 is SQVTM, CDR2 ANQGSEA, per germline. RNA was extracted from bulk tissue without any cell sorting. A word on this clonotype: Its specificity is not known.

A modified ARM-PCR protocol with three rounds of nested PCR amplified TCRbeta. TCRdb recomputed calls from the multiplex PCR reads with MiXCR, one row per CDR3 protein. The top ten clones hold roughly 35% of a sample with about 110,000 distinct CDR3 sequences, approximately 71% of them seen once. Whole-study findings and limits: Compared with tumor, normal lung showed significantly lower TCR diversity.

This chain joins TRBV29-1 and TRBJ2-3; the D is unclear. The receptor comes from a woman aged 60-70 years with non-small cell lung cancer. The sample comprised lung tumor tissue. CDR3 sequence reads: CSVGRAQVTQYF. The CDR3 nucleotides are TGCAGCGTGGGCCGCGCTCAAGTTACGCAGTATTTT.